Listed below are T cell receptor beta chains from one sample, sequenced in a study of monozygotic twins with inflammatory bowel disease. TCRdb processed the 5' RACE reads again and assigns one entry to each CDR3 protein, with no DNA. The table lists 150,000 to 200,000 distinct CDR3 sequences, with approximately 2.8% in the top ten. What was sequenced was blood. These TCRs come from a human donor with ulcerative colitis or Crohn's disease, or a healthy co-twin of an affected twin (not recorded which). The CDR3 runs from the conserved cysteine through the conserved F or W. The order of the fields is V gene, J gene, CDR3 protein.

v_gene: TRBV28
j_gene: TRBJ1-2
CDR3aa: CASSFRQDGYTF

v_gene: TRBV20-1
j_gene: TRBJ1-2
CDR3aa: CSAPGQGSRSHYGYTF

v_gene: TRBV5-6
j_gene: TRBJ1-2
CDR3aa: CASSGQGMSGYTF

v_gene: TRBV7-2
j_gene: TRBJ2-3
CDR3aa: CASSLLGGAGTDTQYF

v_gene: TRBV7-9
j_gene: TRBJ2-3
CDR3aa: CAIGQPDTQYF

v_gene: TRBV20-1
j_gene: TRBJ1-1
CDR3aa: CSLQRPTEAFF

v_gene: TRBV28
j_gene: TRBJ2-3
CDR3aa: CASSRRTGTQYF

v_gene: TRBV6-5
j_gene: TRBJ2-7
CDR3aa: CASSYQGQGSYEQYF

v_gene: TRBV29-1
j_gene: TRBJ2-5
CDR3aa: CSHREVREGTQYF

v_gene: TRBV10-3
j_gene: TRBJ2-7
CDR3aa: CAIKGASETYEQYF

v_gene: TRBV7-9
j_gene: TRBJ2-1
CDR3aa: CASSSRDTDYNEQFF